The 11 T cell receptor beta chains below all came from one sample that was sequenced in a study of blood T cell repertoires in COVID-19. The method was immunoSEQ multiplex PCR; TCRdb's version includes in-frame clones alone and lacks a portion of them. The profile shows around 140,000 clones, around four fifths of them singletons. Sequencing was done on a sample of PBMCs or T cells enriched from blood (not recorded which). These receptor sequences come from a woman aged 50 to 60 who had recovered from COVID-19.

The CDR3 loop reads CASSQFQGASGNTIYF. CDR3 sequence (DNA): TGTGCCAGCAGCCAGTTCCAGGGGGCGTCTGGAAACACCATATATTTT. V usage is TRBV3-1 (or the pseudogene TRBV3-2) and J usage is TRBJ1-3, with TRBD1 matching over 8 bases. The CDR3 totals 16 residues. CDR1 and CDR2 from the germline V gene are LGHDT and YNNKEL (reference sequence). V was clipped by 3 bases and J by 1 base; unmatched bases: 5.

The V gene is TRBV7-9, the J gene TRBJ1-2; 8 bases fit TRBD1. CDR1 is SEHNR, CDR2 FQNEAQ, per germline (reference sequence). V lost 5 bases, J lost 5 bases, and 13 bases stayed unmatched. The CDR3 totals 16 residues. The CDR3 nucleotides read TGTGCCAGCAGCCCGGGACAGGCTCATTGGTGGTATGGCTACACCTTC. This encodes CASSPGQAHWWYGYTF.

The chain joins TRBV29-1 to TRBJ1-2; a possible D gene is TRBD1 (6 bases). Germline values: CDR1 SQVTM, CDR2 ANQGSEA. This CDR3 region has 14 residues. V lost 7 bases to trimming and J lost 8 bases, with 23 bases between them. CDR3 in DNA: TGCAGCGACCGGGACACCTTCGCTAAGGGGGGCTACACCTTC. This sequence encodes CSDRDTFAKGGYTF.

J is TRBJ1-4 and V is TRBV11-2; 11 bases align to TRBD1. Germline CDR1 is SGHAT and CDR2 is FQNNGV. The CDR3 is 15 residues long. The ends lost 6 bases at V and 8 bases at J; junction bases unmatched: 8. CDR3 nucleotide sequence: TGTGCCAGCAGGCCCGGGACAGGGGGGTTGGAAAAACTGTTTTTT. This encodes CASRPGTGGLEKLFF.

The chain employs TRBV30 and TRBJ1-4; D is unclear. The CDR3 sequence is 13 residues long. From germline, CDR1 is GTSNPN and CDR2 SVGIG (reference sequence). Trimming removed 6 bases from V and 8 bases from J, with 16 bases in between. CDR3 residues: CACTGSTGEKLFF. CDR3 nucleotide sequence: TGTGCCTGCACGGGGTCAACTGGGGAAAAACTGTTTTTT. The variable domain in full, completed from reference TRBV30 and TRBJ1-4, reads SQTIHQWPATLVQPVGSPLSLECTVEGTSNPNLYWYRQAAGRGLQLLFYSVGIGQISSEVPQNLSASRPQDRQFILSSKKLLLSDSGFYLCACTGSTGEKLFFGSGTQLSVL.

The chain combines TRBV28 with TRBJ1-6, with 8 bases matching TRBD1. V dropped 7 bases and J dropped 5; count of bases not matched to a gene: 4. The CDR3 runs to 14 residues. Germline-derived CDR1 and CDR2 are MDHEN and SYDVKM. CDR3 region: CASTSTGDNSPLHF. In nucleotides, the CDR3 is TGTGCCAGCACGTCGACAGGGGATAATTCACCCCTCCACTTT.

The gene calls are TRBV5-4 and TRBJ1-5; D is ambiguous. Trimming cost V 2 bases and J 7 bases, with 10 bases left between them. The length of the CDR3 is 13 residues. The V gene's germline CDR1 is SGHNT and CDR2 YYREEE (reference sequence). Written as DNA, the CDR3 is TGTGCCAGCAGCTTATCGCCCCGGCAGCCCCAGCATTTT. Translation: CASSLSPRQPQHF. Filled out from reference TRBV5-4 and TRBJ1-5, the complete variable domain reads ETGVTQSPTHLIKTRGQQVTLRCSSQSGHNTVSWYQQALGQGPQFIFQYYREEENGRGNFPPRFSGLQFPNYSSELNVNALELDDSALYLCASSLSPRQPQHFGDGTRLSIL.

CDR3 loop: CASSLGQGYGYTF. The CDR3 nucleotides are TGTGCCAGCAGCCTGGGACAGGGGTATGGCTACACCTTC. The chain uses TRBV7-9 and TRBJ1-2, with 10 bases lining up with TRBD1. CDR3 length equals 13 residues. The trim removed 5 bases at V and 5 bases at J, leaving 2 bases unmatched. Germline values: CDR1 SEHNR, CDR2 FQNEAQ (reference sequence).

The rearrangement joins TRBV7-8 to TRBJ1-3; D is unresolved. Trimming pared 4 bases from V and 4 bases from J, leaving 11 bases between. Per the germline V gene, CDR1 is SGHVS and CDR2 is FQNEAQ. This CDR3 contains 14 residues. The CDR3 spells CASSSDGGGNTIYF. The CDR3 DNA is TGTGCCAGCAGCTCAGACGGAGGGGGAAACACCATATATTTT. Variable domain in full (rest from reference TRBV7-8 and TRBJ1-3): GAGVSQSPRYKVAKRGQDVALRCDPISGHVSLFWYQQALGQGPEFLTYFQNEAQLDKSGLPSDRFFAERPEGSVSTLKIQRTQQEDSAVYLCASSSDGGGNTIYFGEGSWLTVV.

The gene calls are TRBV5-5 and TRBJ1-2; 10 bases match TRBD1. Looked up from germline, CDR1 is SGHKS and CDR2 is YYEKEE (reference sequence). The CDR3 totals 15 residues. Trimming removed 3 bases from V and 7 bases from J; junction bases left unmatched: 9. The CDR3 sequence: CASSSGQGVFSGYTF. CDR3 coding DNA: TGTGCCAGCAGCTCCGGACAGGGGGTATTTAGTGGCTACACCTTC.

The chain uses TRBV7-9 and TRBJ1-6; D is unclear. CDR3 size: 13 residues. The V and J ends lost 1 base and 10 bases respectively, with 8 bases between them. Germline loops: CDR1 SEHNR, CDR2 FQNEAQ (reference sequence). The CDR3 reads CASSLVGGSPLHF. The DNA of the CDR3 is TGTGCCAGCAGCTTAGTCGGAGGATCACCCCTCCACTTT.